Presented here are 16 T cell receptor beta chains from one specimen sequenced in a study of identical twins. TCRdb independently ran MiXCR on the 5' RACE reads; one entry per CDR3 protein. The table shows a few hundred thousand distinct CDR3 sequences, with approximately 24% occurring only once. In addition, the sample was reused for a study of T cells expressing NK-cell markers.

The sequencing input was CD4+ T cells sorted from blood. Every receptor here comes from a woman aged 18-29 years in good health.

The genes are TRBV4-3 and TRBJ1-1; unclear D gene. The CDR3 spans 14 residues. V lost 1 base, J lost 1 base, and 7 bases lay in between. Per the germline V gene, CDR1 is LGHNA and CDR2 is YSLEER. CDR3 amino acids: CASSQGRRNTEAFF. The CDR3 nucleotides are TGCGCCAGCAGCCAAGGCCGTAGGAACACTGAAGCTTTCTTT.

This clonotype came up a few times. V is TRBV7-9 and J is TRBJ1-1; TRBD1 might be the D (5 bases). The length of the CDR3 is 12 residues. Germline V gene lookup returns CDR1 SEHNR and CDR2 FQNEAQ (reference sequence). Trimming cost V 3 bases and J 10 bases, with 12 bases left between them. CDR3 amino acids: CASSFPGGTAFF. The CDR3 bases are TGTGCCAGCAGCTTCCCCGGGGGGACAGCTTTCTTT.

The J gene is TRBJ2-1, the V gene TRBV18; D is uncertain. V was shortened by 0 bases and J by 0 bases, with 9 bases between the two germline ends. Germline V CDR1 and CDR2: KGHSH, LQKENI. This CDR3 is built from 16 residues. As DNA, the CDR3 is TGTGCCAGCTCACCACCGTCTGGCAGCTCCTACAATGAGCAGTTCTTC. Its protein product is CASSPPSGSSYNEQFF.

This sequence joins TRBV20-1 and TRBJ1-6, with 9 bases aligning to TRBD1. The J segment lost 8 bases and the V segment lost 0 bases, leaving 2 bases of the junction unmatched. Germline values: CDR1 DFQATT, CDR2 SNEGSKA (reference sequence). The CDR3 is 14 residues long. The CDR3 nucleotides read TGCAGTGCTAGAGAGACAGGGGGACATTCACCCCTCCACTTT. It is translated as CSARETGGHSPLHF.

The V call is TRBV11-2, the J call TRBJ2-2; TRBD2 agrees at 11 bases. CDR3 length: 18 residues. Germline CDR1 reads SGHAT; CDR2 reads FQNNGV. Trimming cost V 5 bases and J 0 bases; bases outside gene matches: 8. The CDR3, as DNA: TGTGCCAGCAGCCCAAGGACTAGCGGGTACGCGAACACCGGGGAGCTGTTTTTT. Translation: CASSPRTSGYANTGELFF.

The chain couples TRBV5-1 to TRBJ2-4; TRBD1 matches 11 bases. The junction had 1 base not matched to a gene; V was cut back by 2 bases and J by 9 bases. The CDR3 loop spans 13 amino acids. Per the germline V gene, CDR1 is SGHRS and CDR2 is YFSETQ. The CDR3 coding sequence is TGCGCCAGCAGCTTTGGACAGGGGGCCATTCAGTACTTC. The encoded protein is CASSFGQGAIQYF.

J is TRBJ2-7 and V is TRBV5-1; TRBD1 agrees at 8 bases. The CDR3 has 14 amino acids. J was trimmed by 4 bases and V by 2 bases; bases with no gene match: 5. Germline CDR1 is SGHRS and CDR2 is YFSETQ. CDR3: CASSFQGAKYEQYF. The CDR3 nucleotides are TGCGCCAGCAGCTTTCAGGGGGCTAAGTACGAGCAGTACTTC.

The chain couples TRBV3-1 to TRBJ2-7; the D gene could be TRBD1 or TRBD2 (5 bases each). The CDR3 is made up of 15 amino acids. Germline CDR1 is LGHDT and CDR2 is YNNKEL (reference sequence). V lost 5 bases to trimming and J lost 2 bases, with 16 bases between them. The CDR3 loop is CASSNTGTAAYEQYF. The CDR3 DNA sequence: TGTGCCAGCAGCAACACCGGGACCGCCGCCTACGAGCAGTACTTC.

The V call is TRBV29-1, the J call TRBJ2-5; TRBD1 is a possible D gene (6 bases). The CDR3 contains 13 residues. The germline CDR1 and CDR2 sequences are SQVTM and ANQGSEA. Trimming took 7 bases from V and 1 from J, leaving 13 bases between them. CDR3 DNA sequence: TGCAGCGGCGGCCGGGACATCCAAGAGACCCAGTACTTC. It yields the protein CSGGRDIQETQYF.

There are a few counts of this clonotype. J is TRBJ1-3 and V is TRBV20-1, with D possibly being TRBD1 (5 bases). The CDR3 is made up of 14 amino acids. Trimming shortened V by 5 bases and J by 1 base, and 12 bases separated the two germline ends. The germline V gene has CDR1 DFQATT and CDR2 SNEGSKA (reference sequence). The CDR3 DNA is TGCAGTGCTTTACGGGGCTATTCTGGAAACACCATATATTTT. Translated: CSALRGYSGNTIYF.

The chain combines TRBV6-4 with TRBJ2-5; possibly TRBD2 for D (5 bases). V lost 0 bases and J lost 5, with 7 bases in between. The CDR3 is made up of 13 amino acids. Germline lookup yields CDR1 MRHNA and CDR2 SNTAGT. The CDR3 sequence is CASSDSGGETQYF. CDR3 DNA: TGTGCCAGCAGTGACTCGGGCGGGGAGACCCAGTACTTC.

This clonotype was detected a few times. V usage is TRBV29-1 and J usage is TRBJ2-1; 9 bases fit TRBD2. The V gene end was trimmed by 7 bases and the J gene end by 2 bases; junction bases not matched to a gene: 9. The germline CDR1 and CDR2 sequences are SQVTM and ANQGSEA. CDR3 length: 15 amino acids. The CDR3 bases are TGCAGCGCCCCGAGGGGACTAGCTGCCTACAATGAGCAGTTCTTC. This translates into CSAPRGLAAYNEQFF.

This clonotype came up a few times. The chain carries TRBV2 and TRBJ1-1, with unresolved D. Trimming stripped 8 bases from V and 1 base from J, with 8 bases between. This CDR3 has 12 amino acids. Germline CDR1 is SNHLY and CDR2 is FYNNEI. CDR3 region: CASELENTEAFF. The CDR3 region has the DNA TGTGCCAGCGAATTGGAGAACACTGAAGCTTTCTTT.

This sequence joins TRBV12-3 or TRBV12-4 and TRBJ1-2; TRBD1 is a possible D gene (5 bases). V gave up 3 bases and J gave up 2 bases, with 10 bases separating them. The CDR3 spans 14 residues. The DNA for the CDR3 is TGTGCCAGCAGTTTGGGGGACGGGAACTATGGCTACACCTTC. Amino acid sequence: CASSLGDGNYGYTF.

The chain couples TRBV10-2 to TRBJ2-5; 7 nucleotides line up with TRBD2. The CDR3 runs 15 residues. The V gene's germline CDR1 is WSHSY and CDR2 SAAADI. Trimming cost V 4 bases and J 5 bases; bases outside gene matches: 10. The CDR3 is CASSARGSYGETQYF. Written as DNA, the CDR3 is TGCGCCAGCAGTGCGCGGGGGTCTTATGGGGAGACCCAGTACTTC.

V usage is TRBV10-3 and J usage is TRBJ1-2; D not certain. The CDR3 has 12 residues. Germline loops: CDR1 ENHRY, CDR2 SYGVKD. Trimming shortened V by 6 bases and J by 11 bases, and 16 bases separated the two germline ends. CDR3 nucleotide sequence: TGTGCCATCAGAATGGAACTGGAGCGGTACACCTTC. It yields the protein CAIRMELERYTF.